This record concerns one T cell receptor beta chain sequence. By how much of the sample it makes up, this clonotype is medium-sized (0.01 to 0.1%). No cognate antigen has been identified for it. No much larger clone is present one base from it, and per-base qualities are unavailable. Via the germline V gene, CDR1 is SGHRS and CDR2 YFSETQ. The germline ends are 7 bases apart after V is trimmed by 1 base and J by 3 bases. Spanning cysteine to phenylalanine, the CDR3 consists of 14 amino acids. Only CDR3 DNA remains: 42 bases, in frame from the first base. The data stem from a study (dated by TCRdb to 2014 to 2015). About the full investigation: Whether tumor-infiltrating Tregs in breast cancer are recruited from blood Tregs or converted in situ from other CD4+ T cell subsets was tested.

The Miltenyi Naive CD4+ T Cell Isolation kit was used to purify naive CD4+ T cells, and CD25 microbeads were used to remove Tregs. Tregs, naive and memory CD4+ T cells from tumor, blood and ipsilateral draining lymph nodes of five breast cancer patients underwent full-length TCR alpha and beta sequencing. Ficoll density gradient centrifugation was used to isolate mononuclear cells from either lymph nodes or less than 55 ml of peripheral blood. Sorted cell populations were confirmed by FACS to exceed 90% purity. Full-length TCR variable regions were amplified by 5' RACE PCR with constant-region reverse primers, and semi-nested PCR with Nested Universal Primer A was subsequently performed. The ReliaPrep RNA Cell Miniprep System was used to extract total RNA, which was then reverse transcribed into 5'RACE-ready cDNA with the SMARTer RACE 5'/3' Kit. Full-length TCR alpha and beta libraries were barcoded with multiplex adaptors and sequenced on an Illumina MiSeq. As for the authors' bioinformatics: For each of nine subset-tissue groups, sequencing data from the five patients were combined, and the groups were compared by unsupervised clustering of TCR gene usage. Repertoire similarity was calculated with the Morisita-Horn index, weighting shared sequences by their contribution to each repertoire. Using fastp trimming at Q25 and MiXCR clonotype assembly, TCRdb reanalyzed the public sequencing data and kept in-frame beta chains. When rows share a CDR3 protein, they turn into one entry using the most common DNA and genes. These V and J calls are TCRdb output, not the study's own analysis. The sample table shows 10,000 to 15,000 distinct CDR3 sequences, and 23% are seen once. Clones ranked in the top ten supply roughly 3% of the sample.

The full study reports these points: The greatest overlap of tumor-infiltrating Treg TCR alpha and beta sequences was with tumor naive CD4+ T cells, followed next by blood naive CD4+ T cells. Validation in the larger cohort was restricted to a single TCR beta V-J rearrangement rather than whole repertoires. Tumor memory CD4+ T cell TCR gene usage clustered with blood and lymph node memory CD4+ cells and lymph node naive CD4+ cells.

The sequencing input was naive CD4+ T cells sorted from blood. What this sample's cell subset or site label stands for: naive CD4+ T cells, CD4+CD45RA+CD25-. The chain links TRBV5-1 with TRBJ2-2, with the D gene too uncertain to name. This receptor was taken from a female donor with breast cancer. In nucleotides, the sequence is TGCGCCAGCAGCTTGAATCGGGACACCGGGGAGCTGTTTTTT. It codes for CASSLNRDTGELFF.